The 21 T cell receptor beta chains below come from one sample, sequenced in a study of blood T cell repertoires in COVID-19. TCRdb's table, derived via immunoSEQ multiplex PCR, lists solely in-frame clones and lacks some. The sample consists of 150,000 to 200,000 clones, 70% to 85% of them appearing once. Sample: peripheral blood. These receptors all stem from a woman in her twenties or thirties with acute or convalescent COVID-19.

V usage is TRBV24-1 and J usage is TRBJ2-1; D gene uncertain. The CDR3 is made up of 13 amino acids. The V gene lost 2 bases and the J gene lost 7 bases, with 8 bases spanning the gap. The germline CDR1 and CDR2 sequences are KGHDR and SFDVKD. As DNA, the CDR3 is TGTGCCACCAGTGATTCGGTAGATAATGAGCAGTTCTTC. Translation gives CATSDSVDNEQFF.

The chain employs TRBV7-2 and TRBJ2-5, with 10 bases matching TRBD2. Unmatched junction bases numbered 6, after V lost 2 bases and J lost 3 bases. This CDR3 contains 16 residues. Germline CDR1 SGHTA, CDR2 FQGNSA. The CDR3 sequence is CASSLWASGGEETQYF. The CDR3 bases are TGTGCCAGCAGCTTATGGGCTAGCGGGGGCGAAGAGACCCAGTACTTC.

CDR3 in amino acids: CASSPGTGELFF. CDR3 nucleotide sequence: TGTGCCAGCAGTCCGGGGACCGGGGAGCTGTTTTTT. The rearrangement uses TRBV12-3 or TRBV12-4 and TRBJ2-2; a weak D match, TRBD2 (5 bases). CDR3 length equals 12 residues. V gave up 5 bases and J gave up 5 bases, with 6 bases separating them.

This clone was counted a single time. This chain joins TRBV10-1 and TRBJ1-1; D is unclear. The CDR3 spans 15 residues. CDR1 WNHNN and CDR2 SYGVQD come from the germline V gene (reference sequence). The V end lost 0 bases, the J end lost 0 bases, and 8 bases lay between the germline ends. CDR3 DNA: TGCGCCAGCAGTGAGTCGAAGAGGATGAACACTGAAGCTTTCTTT. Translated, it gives CASSESKRMNTEAFF.

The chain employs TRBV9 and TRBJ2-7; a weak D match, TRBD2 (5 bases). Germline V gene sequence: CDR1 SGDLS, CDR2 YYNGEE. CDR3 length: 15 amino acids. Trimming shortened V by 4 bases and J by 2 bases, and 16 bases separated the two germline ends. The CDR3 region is CASSRTGGETYEQYF. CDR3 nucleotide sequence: TGTGCCAGCAGCAGAACCGGAGGAGAGACCTACGAGCAGTACTTC.

CDR3 sequence (DNA): TGTGCCAGCAGCGAGAGCTCCTACGAGCAGTACTTC. Residues: CASSESSYEQYF. The chain employs TRBV7-2 and TRBJ2-7; D unclear. Looked up from germline, CDR1 is SGHTA and CDR2 is FQGNSA. This CDR3 has 12 amino acids. V was trimmed by 5 bases and J by 0 bases, leaving 5 bases between them.

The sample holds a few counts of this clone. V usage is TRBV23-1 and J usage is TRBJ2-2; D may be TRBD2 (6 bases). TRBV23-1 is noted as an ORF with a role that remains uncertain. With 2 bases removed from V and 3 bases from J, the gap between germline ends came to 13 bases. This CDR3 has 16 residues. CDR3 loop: CASSQGSGGYTGELFF. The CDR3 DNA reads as TGCGCCAGCAGTCAAGGATCCGGGGGATACACCGGGGAGCTGTTTTTT.

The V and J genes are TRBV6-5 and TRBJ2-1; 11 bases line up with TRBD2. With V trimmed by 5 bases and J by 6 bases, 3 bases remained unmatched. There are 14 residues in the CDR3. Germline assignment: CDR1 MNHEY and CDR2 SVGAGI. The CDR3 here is CASSPSGGPNEQFF. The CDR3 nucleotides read TGTGCCAGCAGTCCTAGCGGGGGGCCCAATGAGCAGTTCTTC.

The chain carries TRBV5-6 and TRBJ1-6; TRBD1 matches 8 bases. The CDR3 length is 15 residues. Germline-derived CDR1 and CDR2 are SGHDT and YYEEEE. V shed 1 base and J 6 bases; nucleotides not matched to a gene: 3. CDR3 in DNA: TGTGCCAGCAGCTTGACCGGACAGGGTAATTCACCCCTCCACTTT. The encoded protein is CASSLTGQGNSPLHF.

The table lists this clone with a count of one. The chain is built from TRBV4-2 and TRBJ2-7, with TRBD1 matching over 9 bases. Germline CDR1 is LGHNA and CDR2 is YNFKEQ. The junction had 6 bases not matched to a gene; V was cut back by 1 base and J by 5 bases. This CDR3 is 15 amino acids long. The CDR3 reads CASSQGGQGTHEQYF. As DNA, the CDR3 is TGTGCCAGCAGCCAAGGCGGACAGGGGACACACGAGCAGTACTTC.

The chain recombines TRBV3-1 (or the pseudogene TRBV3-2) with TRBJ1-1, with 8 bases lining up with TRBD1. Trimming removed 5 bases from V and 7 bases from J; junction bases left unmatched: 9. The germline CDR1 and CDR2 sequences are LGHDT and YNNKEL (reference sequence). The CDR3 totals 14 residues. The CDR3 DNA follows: TGTGCCAGCAGCGACAGGGGAGCGTTCAGTGAAGCTTTCTTT. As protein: CASSDRGAFSEAFF.

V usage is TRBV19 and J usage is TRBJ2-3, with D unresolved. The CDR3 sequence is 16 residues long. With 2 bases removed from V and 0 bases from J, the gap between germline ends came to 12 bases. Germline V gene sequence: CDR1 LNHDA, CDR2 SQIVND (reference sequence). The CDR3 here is CASSISGGVSTDTQYF. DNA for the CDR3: TGTGCCAGTAGTATATCCGGCGGAGTCAGCACAGATACGCAGTATTTT.

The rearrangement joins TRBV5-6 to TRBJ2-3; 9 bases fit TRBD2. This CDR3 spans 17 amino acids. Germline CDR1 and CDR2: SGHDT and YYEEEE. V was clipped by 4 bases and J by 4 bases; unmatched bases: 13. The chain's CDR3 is CASSPRTGLAPADTQYF. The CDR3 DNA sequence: TGTGCCAGCAGCCCCCGGACGGGACTAGCTCCAGCAGATACGCAGTATTTT.

The CDR3 DNA reads TGCAGCGCTTGGGACAGGGGTTCGGGACAGCCCCAGCATTTT. It codes for CSAWDRGSGQPQHF. The J gene is TRBJ1-5, the V gene TRBV29-1; 10 nucleotides match TRBD1. This CDR3 spans 14 amino acids. The ends lost 7 bases at V and 7 bases at J; junction bases unmatched: 10. Germline CDR1 is SQVTM and CDR2 is ANQGSEA. The variable domain in full, with the rest retrieved from reference TRBV29-1 and TRBJ1-5, is SAVISQKPSRDICQRGTSLTIQCQVDSQVTMMFWYRQQPGQSLTLIATANQGSEATYESGFVIDKFPISRPNLTFSTLTVSNMSPEDSSIYLCSAWDRGSGQPQHFGDGTRLSIL.

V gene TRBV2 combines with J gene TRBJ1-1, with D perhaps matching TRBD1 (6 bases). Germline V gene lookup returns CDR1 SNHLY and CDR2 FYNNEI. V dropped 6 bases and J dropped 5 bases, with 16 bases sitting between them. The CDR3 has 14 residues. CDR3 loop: CASRFTGSKTEAFF. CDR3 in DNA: TGTGCCAGCAGGTTCACAGGGAGCAAAACTGAAGCTTTCTTT.

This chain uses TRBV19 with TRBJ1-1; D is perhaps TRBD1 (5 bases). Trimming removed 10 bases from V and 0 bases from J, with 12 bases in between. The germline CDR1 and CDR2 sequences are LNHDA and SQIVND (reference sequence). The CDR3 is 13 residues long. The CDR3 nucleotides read TGTGCCACTGCCAGACAGTTGAACACTGAAGCTTTCTTT. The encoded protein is CATARQLNTEAFF.

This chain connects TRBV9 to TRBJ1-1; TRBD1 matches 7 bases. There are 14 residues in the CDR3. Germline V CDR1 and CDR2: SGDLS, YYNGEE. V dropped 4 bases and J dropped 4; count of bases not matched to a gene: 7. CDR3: CASSYRQGATEAFF. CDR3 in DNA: TGTGCCAGCAGCTACCGACAGGGTGCCACTGAAGCTTTCTTT.

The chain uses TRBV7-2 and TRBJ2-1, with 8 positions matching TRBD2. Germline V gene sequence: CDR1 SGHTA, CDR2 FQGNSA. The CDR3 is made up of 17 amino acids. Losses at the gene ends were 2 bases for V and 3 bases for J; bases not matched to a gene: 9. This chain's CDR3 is CASSLIPSGRVYNEQFF. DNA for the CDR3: TGTGCCAGCAGCTTAATCCCCTCCGGGAGGGTCTACAATGAGCAGTTCTTC.

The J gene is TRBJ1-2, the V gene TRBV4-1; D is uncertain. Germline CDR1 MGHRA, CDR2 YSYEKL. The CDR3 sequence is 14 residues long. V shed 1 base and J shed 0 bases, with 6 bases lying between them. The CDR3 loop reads CASSQAGANYGYTF. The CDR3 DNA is TGCGCCAGCAGCCAAGCCGGGGCTAACTATGGCTACACCTTC.

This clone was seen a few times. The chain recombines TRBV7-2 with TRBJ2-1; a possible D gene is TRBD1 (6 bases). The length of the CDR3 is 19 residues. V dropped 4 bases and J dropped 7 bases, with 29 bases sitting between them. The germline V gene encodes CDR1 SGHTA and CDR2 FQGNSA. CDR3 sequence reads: CASSSGSGGGGGYTNEQFF. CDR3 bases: TGTGCCAGCAGCTCGGGTTCGGGTGGGGGCGGAGGATACACGAATGAGCAGTTCTTC.

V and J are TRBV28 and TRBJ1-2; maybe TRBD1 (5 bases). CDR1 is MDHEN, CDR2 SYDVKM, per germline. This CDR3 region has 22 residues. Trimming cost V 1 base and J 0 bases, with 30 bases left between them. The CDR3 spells CASSLLGVGGKTPAQSNYGYTF. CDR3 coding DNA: TGTGCCAGCAGTTTATTGGGAGTGGGGGGAAAGACGCCCGCTCAATCTAACTATGGCTACACCTTC.